This TCR beta chain was captured in a study of control samples from healthy donors and cancer patients. Germline loops: CDR1 LGHNA, CDR2 YSLEER. The CDR3 is 16 amino acids. V lost 0 bases, J lost 2 bases, and 3 bases stayed unmatched. Some clones are missing from TCRdb's copy, which holds only in-frame ones; the method was immunoSEQ multiplex PCR. The sample includes 100,000 to 150,000 clones, 87% of them seen just once. The specimen was blood. This TCR came from a man aged 18 to 30 in good health. The chain recombines TRBV4-3 with TRBJ2-1; 8 bases are shared with TRBD2. CDR3 nucleotide sequence: TGCGCCAGCAGCCAAGATACCGGGAGGGCCTACAATGAGCAGTTCTTC. The encoded protein is CASSQDTGRAYNEQFF.